This T cell receptor beta chain was documented in a study of cytomegalovirus exposure and HLA in healthy donors. Study context: From about 179 million T cells, an earlier analysis saw roughly 120 million unique TCR beta sequences. Notes on the study in general: HLA alleles showed associations with 16,951 TCR beta sequences in a later analysis, at a 0.05 false discovery rate. Presence/absence results assume similar sequencing depth per donor, which may not hold.

With 60 Vbeta and 13 Jbeta primers, the PCR was carried out. Clones were read by immunoSEQ multiplex PCR, and TCRdb kept only the in-frame ones, dropping some. The sample records more than 90,000 clones, 78% being singletons. The sample holds a few counts of this clone. The antigen is unknown. What was sequenced was PBMCs. This TCR was sampled from a woman in her forties in good health and CMV-seronegative.

DNA of the CDR3: TGTGCCAGCAGCGCCCCCGCCAGGGGGTTGGATGGCTACACCTTC. It specifies CASSAPARGLDGYTF. The chain combines TRBV9 with TRBJ1-2; 7 nucleotides agree with TRBD1. Losses at the gene ends were 3 bases for V and 6 bases for J; bases not matched to a gene: 11. The V gene's germline CDR1 is SGDLS and CDR2 YYNGEE. The CDR3 consists of 15 residues.